The rows below give T cell receptor beta chains drawn from one sample of a study of response to subunit inactivated influenza vaccine. One entry per CDR3 protein results from TCRdb running MiXCR on the RT-PCR reads. The data show about 520,000 distinct CDR3 sequences, about a tenth seen once. The specimen comprised PBMCs from blood, sampled about 40 days after vaccination. The source is a middle-aged man who received an inactivated influenza vaccine. CDR3s include the opening cysteine and the closing phenylalanine or tryptophan. D genes are given only for firm matches. For some rows the clone size is stated as once, few or many, or as a class when expanded; others skip it.

TGCAGTGCTAGGGTCACAGGGTCTGCTGAAGCTTTCTTT CSARVTGSAEAFF . TRBJ1-1 . TRBV20-1
TGCTGTGCTAGAGATCCCCGGACAGGGACGACTGTGGATACGCAGTATTTT CCARDPRTGTTVDTQYF TRBD1 TRBJ2-3 few TRBV20-1
TGTGCCACCAGCAGAGCCCGTCAAGAGACCCAGTACTTC CATSRARQETQYF . TRBJ2-5 few TRBV15
TGTGCCAGCAGTTTTGAACTTAGGGGCTACAATGAGCAGTTCTTC CASSFELRGYNEQFF . TRBJ2-1 few TRBV28
TGCAGTCCTATGACGGGGGAGCTCTCAGATACGCAGTATTTT CSPMTGELSDTQYF . TRBJ2-3 . TRBV20-1
TGTGCCACCACCAGGGATCACACTGAAGCTTTCTTT CATTRDHTEAFF . TRBJ1-1 few TRBV15
TGTGCCATCAGCGGGGCGCTCCGAACGAGCAGCTATGGCTACACCTTC CAISGALRTSSYGYTF . TRBJ1-2 . TRBV10-3
TGTGCCAGCAGCCAAGAGCCGCAGGGAGGTGAGCAGTTCTTC CASSQEPQGGEQFF . TRBJ2-1 few TRBV4-2
TGCGCCAGCAGCCAAGATCTCCGGGGGGGTCAGCCCCAGCATTTT CASSQDLRGGQPQHF . TRBJ1-5 . TRBV4-1
TGTGCCACCAGCAGAGGTGGAGGGACAGAGACCCAGTACTTC CATSRGGGTETQYF . TRBJ2-5 few TRBV15
TGTGCCAGCAGCCGCGGGGGGGCCGCACAAGAGACCCAGTACTTC CASSRGGAAQETQYF TRBD2 TRBJ2-5 . TRBV5-5
TGCAGTGCTAGAGCTTGGGGCGCGAGAAACACTGAAGCTTTCTTT CSARAWGARNTEAFF . TRBJ1-1 . TRBV20-1
TGCGCCAGCAGCTACTCAGGCGGGGTCTCCTACAATGAGCAGTTCTTC CASSYSGGVSYNEQFF . TRBJ2-1 few TRBV5-1
TGTGCCAGCAGACGGACAGGGGGTTTTCAAGATACGCAGTATTTT CASRRTGGFQDTQYF TRBD1 TRBJ2-3 few TRBV6-2/TRBV6-3
TGCAGTGCTAGCCGCCTAGCGGGCACAGATACGCAGTATTTT CSASRLAGTDTQYF TRBD2 TRBJ2-3 few TRBV20-1
TGCGCCAGCAGCCAGGAAGATACGCAGTATTTT CASSQEDTQYF . TRBJ2-3 . TRBV4-1
TGTGCCAGCTCACCACCGAGGTTTGGCTACACAGATACGCAGTATTTT CASSPPRFGYTDTQYF . TRBJ2-3 many TRBV18
TGTGCCAGCAGTCCCTACAGGGGCGGCTATGGCTACACCTTC CASSPYRGGYGYTF TRBD1 TRBJ1-2 few TRBV12-3/TRBV12-4
TGCAGTGCTAACCGGGGAAACAATGAGCAGTTCTTC CSANRGNNEQFF . TRBJ2-1 few TRBV20-1
TGCGCCAGCAAAACAGGGGCCACAGATACGCAGTATTTT CASKTGATDTQYF TRBD1 TRBJ2-3 . TRBV5-1
TGTGCCAGCAGCTTAGTTACGGGAGGGCACAATGAGCAGTTCTTC CASSLVTGGHNEQFF TRBD2 TRBJ2-1 . TRBV7-2
TGCGCCAGCAGCTTGTATACGGGAGGGCCTGTTAATGAGCAGTTCTTC CASSLYTGGPVNEQFF TRBD2 TRBJ2-1 many TRBV5-1
TGTGCCACACACGGGGGTGAGCAGTACTTC CATHGGEQYF . TRBJ2-7 few TRBV25-1
TGTGCCAGCAGCCAGGACAGGGGGCCTGAAAAACTGTTTTTT CASSQDRGPEKLFF TRBD1 TRBJ1-4 . TRBV3-1
TGTGCCAGCAGTTTGGGACTAGCTCCCGAGCAGTACTTC CASSLGLAPEQYF TRBD2 TRBJ2-7 . TRBV5-4
TGTGCCATCAGTGAAGGCAGGAACTACGAGCAGTACTTC CAISEGRNYEQYF . TRBJ2-7 . TRBV10-3
TGTGCCAGCAGTTTATTTTCAGCGGGGGAGACCCAGTACTTC CASSLFSAGETQYF TRBD2 TRBJ2-5 few TRBV12-3/TRBV12-4
TGTGCCAGCAGGCGCGGGAGACACTACGAGCAGTACTTC CASRRGRHYEQYF TRBD2 TRBJ2-7 few TRBV6-2/TRBV6-3
TGCGCCAGCAGCCAGGGACAGGGGGTCGCAGATACGCAGTATTTT CASSQGQGVADTQYF TRBD1 TRBJ2-3 many TRBV5-1
TGTGCCAGCAGCCCAATAGGGAAGGCTTTCTTT CASSPIGKAFF . TRBJ1-1 few TRBV12-3/TRBV12-4
TGCGCCAGCAGCTTGGTCATGGACACCGGGGAGCTGTTTTTT CASSLVMDTGELFF . TRBJ2-2 . TRBV5-1
TGCAGCGTTGCCTCGGGACTAGCGACCAATGAGCAGTTCTTC CSVASGLATNEQFF TRBD2 TRBJ2-1 . TRBV29-1
TGTGCCTGGAGTGTACACCGAGCTTTCTTT CAWSVHRAFF . TRBJ1-1 many TRBV30
TGTGCCAGCAGTTATTCCGGGGCCACCCGAGAGACCCAGTACTTC CASSYSGATRETQYF . TRBJ2-5 . TRBV6-2/TRBV6-3
TGCGCCAGCAGCTTGGCCGGGGCAGGGCTCTCCGAGCAGTACTTC CASSLAGAGLSEQYF . TRBJ2-7 many TRBV5-1
TGTGCCAGCACACGCAGCTACGATTCCTACGAGCAGTACTTC CASTRSYDSYEQYF . TRBJ2-7 . TRBV6-2/TRBV6-3
TGCGCCAGCAGCCAAGAGCGGGAGTCGGATGAGCAGTTCTTC CASSQERESDEQFF TRBD2 TRBJ2-1 few TRBV4-3
TGTGCCACCAGCAAAACTAGCGGGGGGGCCGGGGGCACAGATACGCAGTATTTT CATSKTSGGAGGTDTQYF TRBD2 TRBJ2-3 . TRBV15
TGTGCCAGCAGCTACCCGTCGGGGGAGACCCAGTACTTC CASSYPSGETQYF . TRBJ2-5 . TRBV9
TGTGCCAGCAGTGCCCGACCAGACATGGATACGCAGTATTTT CASSARPDMDTQYF . TRBJ2-3 . TRBV6-4
TGCAGTGCTAGACAGACTAGCGGGAGGGCCGGGCAGTACTTC CSARQTSGRAGQYF TRBD2 TRBJ2-7 few TRBV20-1
TGTGCCAGCAGTTGGGGGAGGAACAATGAGCAGTTCTTC CASSWGRNNEQFF . TRBJ2-1 . TRBV6-2/TRBV6-3